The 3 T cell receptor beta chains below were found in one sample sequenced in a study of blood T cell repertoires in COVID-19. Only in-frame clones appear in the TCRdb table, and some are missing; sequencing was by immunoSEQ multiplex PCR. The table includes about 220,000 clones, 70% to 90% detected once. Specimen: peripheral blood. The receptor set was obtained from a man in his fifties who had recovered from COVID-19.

The CDR3 region has the DNA TGTGCCAGCAGCCGGACTAGCGGGAATTCCTACAATGAGCAGTTCTTC. Amino acids: CASSRTSGNSYNEQFF. The chain carries TRBV2 and TRBJ2-1; 12 bases map to TRBD2. From germline, CDR1 is SNHLY and CDR2 FYNNEI. Trimming at V came to 6 bases and at J to 1 base, leaving 4 bases not matched to a gene. CDR3 size: 16 residues.

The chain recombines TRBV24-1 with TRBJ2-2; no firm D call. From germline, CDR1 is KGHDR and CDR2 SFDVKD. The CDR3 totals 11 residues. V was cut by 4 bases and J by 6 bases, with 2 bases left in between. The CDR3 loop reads CATSDAGELFF. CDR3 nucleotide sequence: TGTGCCACCAGTGACGCCGGGGAGCTGTTTTTT.

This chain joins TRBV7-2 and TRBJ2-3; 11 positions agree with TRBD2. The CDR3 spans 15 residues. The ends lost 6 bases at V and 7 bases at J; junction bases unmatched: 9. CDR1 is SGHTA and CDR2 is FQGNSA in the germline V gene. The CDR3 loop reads CASSSAGTSGYTQYF. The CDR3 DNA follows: TGTGCCAGCAGTTCCGCCGGGACTAGCGGTTATACGCAGTATTTT.